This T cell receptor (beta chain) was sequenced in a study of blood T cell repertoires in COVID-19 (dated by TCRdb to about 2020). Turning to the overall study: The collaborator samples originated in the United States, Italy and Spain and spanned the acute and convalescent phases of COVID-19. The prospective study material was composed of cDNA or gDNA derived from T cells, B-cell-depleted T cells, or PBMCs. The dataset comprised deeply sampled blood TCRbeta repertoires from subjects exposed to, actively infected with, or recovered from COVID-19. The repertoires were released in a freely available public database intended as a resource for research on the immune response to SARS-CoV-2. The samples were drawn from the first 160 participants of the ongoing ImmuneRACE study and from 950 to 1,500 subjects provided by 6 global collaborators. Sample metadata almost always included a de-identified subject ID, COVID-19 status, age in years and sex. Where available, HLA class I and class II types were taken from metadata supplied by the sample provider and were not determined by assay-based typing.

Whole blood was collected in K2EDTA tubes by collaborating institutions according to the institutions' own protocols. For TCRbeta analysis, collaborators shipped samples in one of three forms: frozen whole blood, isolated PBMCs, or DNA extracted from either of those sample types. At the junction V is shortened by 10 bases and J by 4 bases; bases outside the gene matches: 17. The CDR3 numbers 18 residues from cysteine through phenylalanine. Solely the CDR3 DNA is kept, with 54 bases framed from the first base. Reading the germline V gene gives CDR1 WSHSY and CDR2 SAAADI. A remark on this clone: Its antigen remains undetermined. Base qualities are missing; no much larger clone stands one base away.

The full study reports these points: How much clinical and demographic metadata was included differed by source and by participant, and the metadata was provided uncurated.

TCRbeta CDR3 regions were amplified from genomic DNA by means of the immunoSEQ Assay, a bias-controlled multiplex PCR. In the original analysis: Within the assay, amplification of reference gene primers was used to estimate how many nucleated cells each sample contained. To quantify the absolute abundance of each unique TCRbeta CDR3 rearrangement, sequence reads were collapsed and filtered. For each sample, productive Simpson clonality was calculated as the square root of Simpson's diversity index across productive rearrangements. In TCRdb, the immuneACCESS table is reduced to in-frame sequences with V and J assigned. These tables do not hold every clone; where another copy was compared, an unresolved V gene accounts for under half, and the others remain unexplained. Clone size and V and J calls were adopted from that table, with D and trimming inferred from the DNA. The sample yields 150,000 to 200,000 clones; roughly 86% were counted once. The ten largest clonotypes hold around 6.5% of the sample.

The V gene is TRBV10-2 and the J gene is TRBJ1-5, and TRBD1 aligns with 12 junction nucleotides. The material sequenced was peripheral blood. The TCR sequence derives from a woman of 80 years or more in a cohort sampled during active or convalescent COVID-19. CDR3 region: CATRIGTGGGLGNQPQHF. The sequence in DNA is TGCGCCACCAGAATCGGGACAGGGGGCGGTTTAGGAAATCAGCCCCAGCATTTT.